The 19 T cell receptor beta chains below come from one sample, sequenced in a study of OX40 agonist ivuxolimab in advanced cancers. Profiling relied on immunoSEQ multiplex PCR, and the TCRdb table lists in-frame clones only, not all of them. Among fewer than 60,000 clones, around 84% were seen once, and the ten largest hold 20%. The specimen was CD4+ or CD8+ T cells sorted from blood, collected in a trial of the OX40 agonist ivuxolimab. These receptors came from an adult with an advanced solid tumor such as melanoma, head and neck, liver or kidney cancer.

The CDR3 sequence is CASGEGGALFKGQFF. The CDR3 DNA reads TGTGCCAGCGGAGAGGGGGGGGCCCTTTTTAAGGGGCAGTTCTTC. The chain carries TRBV27 and TRBJ2-1; possibly TRBD2 for D (7 bases). The CDR3 consists of 15 residues. The V and J ends lost 8 bases and 12 bases respectively, with 26 bases between them. Germline V gene data show CDR1 as MNHEY and CDR2 as SMNVEV (reference sequence).

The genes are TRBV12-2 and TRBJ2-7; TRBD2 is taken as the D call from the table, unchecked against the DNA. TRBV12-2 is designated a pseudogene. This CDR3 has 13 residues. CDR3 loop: CASRLERSCEQYV. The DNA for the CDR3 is TGTGCAAGTCGCTTAGAAAGGAGTTGCGAGCAGTACGTC.

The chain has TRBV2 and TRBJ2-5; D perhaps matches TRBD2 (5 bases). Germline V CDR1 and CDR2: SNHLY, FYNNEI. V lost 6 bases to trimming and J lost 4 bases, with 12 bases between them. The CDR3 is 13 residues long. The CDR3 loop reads CASSLLDSETQYF. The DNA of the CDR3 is TGTGCCAGCAGCTTACTAGATTCAGAGACCCAGTACTTC.

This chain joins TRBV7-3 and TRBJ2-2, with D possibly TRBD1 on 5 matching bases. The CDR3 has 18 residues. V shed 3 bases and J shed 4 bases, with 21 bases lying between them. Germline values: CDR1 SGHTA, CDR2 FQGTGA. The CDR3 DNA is TGTGCCAGCAGCTTCAGCTCAGGGATTTTGGGTCGCACCGGGGAGCTGTTTTTT. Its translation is CASSFSSGILGRTGELFF.

This CDR3 is CASSLGGNEQFF. The CDR3 nucleotides are TGTGCCAGCAGTTTAGGGGGCAATGAGCAGTTCTTC. This chain links TRBV27 with TRBJ2-1; D is possibly TRBD1 or TRBD2 (5 bases each). The V and J ends lost 2 bases and 6 bases respectively, with 5 bases between them. The CDR3 length is 12 residues. Germline assignment: CDR1 MNHEY and CDR2 SMNVEV (reference sequence).

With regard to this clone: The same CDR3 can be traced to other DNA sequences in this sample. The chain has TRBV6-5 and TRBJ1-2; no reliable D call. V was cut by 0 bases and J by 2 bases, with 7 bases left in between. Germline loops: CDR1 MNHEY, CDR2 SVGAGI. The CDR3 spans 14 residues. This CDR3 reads CASSYSAPNYGYTF. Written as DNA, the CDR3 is TGTGCCAGCAGTTACTCAGCCCCAAACTATGGCTACACCTTC.

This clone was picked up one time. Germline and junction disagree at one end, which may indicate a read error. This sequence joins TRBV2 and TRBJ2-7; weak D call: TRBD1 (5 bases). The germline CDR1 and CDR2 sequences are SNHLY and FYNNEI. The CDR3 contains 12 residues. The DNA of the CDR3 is TGCGAACCTCCAGGGAACTCCTACGAGCAGTACTTC. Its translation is CEPPGNSYEQYF.

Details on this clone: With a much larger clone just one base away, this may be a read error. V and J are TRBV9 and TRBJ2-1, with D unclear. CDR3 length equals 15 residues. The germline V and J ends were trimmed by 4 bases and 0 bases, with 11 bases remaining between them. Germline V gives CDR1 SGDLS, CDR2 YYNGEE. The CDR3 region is CASSSGRSSYNEQFF. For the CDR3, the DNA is TGTGCCAGCAGCTCGGGCAGATCCTCCTACAATGAGCAGTTCTTC.

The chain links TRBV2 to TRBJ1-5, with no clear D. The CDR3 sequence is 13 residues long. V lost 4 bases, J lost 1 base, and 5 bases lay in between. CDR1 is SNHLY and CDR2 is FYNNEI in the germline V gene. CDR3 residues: CASSAKSNQPQHF. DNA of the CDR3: TGTGCCAGCAGTGCAAAAAGCAATCAGCCCCAGCATTTT.

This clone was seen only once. This chain's CDR3 is CASSFRGLQPQHF. CDR3 in DNA: TGTGCCAGCAGTTTCAGGGGGTTACAGCCCCAGCATTTT. The V call is TRBV28, the J call TRBJ1-5, with 7 nucleotides matching TRBD1. Germline V gene data show CDR1 as MDHEN and CDR2 as SYDVKM. This CDR3 region has 13 residues. Germline trimming cut 3 bases from V and 7 bases from J; bases unmatched to any gene: 3.

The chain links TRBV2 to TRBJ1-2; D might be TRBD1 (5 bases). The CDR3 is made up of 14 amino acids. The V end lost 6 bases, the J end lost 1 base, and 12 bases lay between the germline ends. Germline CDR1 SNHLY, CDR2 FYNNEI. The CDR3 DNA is TGTGCCAGCAGGAACACGGGGGTTAACTATGGCTACACCTTC. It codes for CASRNTGVNYGYTF.

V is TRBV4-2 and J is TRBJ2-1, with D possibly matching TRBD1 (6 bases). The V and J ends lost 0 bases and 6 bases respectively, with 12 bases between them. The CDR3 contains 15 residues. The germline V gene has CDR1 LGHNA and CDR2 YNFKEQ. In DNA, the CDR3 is TGTGCCAGCAGCCAAGAGTGGACAGACACCAATGAGCAGTTCTTC. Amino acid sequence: CASSQEWTDTNEQFF.

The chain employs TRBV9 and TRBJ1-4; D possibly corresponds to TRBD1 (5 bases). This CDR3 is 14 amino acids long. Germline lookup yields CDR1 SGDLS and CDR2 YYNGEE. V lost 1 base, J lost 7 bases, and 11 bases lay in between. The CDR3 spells CASSVRGDGEKLFF. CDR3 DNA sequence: TGTGCCAGCAGCGTAAGGGGCGATGGTGAAAAACTGTTTTTT.

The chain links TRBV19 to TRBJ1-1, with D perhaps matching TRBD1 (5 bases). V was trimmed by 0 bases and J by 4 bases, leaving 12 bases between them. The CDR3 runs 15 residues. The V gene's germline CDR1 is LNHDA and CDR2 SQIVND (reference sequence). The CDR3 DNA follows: TGTGCCAGTAGTATAGATCCTGGGGGGAGCACTGAAGCTTTCTTT. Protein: CASSIDPGGSTEAFF. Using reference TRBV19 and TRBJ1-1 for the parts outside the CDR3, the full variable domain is DGGITQSPKYLFRKEGQNVTLSCEQNLNHDAMYWYRQDPGQGLRLIYYSQIVNDFQKGDIAEGYSVSREKKESFPLTVTSAQKNPTAFYLCASSIDPGGSTEAFFGQGTRLTVV.

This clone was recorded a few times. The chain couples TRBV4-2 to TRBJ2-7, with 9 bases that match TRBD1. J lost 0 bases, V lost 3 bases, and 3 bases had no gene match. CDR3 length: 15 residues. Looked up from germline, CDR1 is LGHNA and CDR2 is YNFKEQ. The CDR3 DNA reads TGTGCCAGCAGCCACCCGGGACAGGGCTCCTACGAGCAGTACTTC. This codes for CASSHPGQGSYEQYF.

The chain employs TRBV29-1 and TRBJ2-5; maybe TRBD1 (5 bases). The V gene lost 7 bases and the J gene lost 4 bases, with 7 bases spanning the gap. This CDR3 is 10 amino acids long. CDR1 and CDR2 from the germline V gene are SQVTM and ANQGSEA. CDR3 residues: CSARGETQYF. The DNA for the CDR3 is TGCAGCGCAAGGGGAGAGACCCAGTACTTC.

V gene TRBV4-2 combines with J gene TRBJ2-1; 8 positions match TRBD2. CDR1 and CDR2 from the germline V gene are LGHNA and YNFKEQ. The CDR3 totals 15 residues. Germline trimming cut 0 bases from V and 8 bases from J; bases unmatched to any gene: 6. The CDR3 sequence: CASSQERGGRDEQFF. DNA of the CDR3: TGTGCCAGCAGCCAAGAACGGGGGGGCCGAGATGAGCAGTTCTTC.

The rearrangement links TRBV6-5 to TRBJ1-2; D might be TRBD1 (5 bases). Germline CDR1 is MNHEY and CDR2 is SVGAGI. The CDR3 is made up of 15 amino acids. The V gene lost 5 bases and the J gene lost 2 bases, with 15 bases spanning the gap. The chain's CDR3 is CASSGDRGGNYGYTF. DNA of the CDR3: TGTGCCAGCAGTGGCGACCGGGGGGGGAACTATGGCTACACCTTC.

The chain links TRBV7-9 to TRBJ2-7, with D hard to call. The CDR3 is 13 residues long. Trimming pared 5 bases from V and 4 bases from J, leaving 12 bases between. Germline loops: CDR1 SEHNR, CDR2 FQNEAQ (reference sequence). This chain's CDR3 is CASSPPHQYEQYV. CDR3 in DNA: TGTGCCAGCAGCCCCCCCCATCAATACGAGCAGTACGTC.